This TCR beta chain originates from a study of cytomegalovirus exposure and HLA in healthy donors. Though nominally healthy at sampling, donors likely had unrecorded immune exposures. J gave up 2 bases and V 2 bases, and 14 bases lay outside the gene matches. The CDR3 is 19 amino acids. Germline V gene sequence: CDR1 SGHRS, CDR2 YFSETQ. Amplification used 60 Vbeta primers and 13 Jbeta primers. Generated by immunoSEQ multiplex PCR, the TCRdb table keeps only in-frame clones and is missing some. The sample's table shows 150,000 to 200,000 clones. Material: PBMCs. The TCR comes from a man aged 25-45 years in good health and CMV-seronegative. The rearrangement joins TRBV5-1 to TRBJ1-1, with 11 bases lining up with TRBD1. Here the CDR3 reads CASSLNKPGTGGFNTEAFF. CDR3 bases: TGCGCCAGCAGCTTAAACAAACCCGGGACAGGGGGATTCAACACTGAAGCTTTCTTT.